Each of the 12 T cell receptor beta chains below was sequenced from the same sample in a study of blood T cell repertoires in COVID-19. Profiling relied on immunoSEQ multiplex PCR, and the TCRdb table lists in-frame clones only, not all of them. The sample comprises approximately 150,000 clones, around 89% of which are singletons, and more than 2% rests with the top ten. Material: peripheral blood. These receptors came from a man in his 70s with active COVID-19.

The rearrangement links TRBV27 to TRBJ2-2; maybe TRBD1 (5 bases). The CDR3 is made up of 14 amino acids. V was pared by 5 bases and J by 8 bases, with 15 bases between. Per the germline V gene, CDR1 is MNHEY and CDR2 is SMNVEV (reference sequence). CDR3 DNA sequence: TGTGCCAGCAGTCCCCCGCCAGGGCTGGGGGAGCTGTTTTTT. This gives the protein CASSPPPGLGELFF.

The rearrangement uses TRBV28 and TRBJ1-1, with D perhaps TRBD1 (5 bases). V was pared by 5 bases and J by 10 bases, with 14 bases between. The germline gives CDR1 MDHEN, CDR2 SYDVKM. There are 12 residues in the CDR3. The DNA of the CDR3 is TGTGCCAGCAGTGCGGGGGGAAACCGAGCTTTCTTT. Translated: CASSAGGNRAFF.

This clone was picked up a small number of times. The chain uses TRBV7-9 and TRBJ2-1; the D gene is possibly TRBD2 (6 bases). The ends were cut back, 5 bases at V and 2 bases at J, with 16 bases in the middle. This CDR3 comprises 16 residues. Germline V gene lookup returns CDR1 SEHNR and CDR2 FQNEAQ (reference sequence). CDR3 sequence (DNA): TGTGCCAGCAGCCCCAAAGGGCGGGGTCCCTACAATGAGCAGTTCTTC. Its translation: CASSPKGRGPYNEQFF.

The gene calls are TRBV24-1 and TRBJ2-6, with a tentative D call TRBD1 (5 bases). The CDR3 spans 16 residues. Germline V gives CDR1 KGHDR, CDR2 SFDVKD. The V end was cut by 4 bases, the J end by 0 bases, with 9 bases between. CDR3 DNA sequence: TGTGCCACCAGTGAGTCAGGGAACTCTGGGGCCAACGTCCTGACTTTC. Protein sequence: CATSESGNSGANVLTF.

This clone was found once. The V gene is TRBV5-5, the J gene TRBJ2-2; TRBD1 might be the D (6 bases). Trimming cost V 4 bases and J 3 bases, with 19 bases left between them. The CDR3 is 17 amino acids. CDR1 SGHKS and CDR2 YYEKEE come from the germline V gene (reference sequence). CDR3 region: CASSPPEGNRDTGELFF. In nucleotides, the CDR3 is TGTGCCAGCAGCCCGCCCGAGGGGAACAGGGACACCGGGGAGCTGTTTTTT. Complete variable domain (other parts from reference TRBV5-5 and TRBJ2-2): DAGVTQSPTHLIKTRGQQVTLRCSPISGHKSVSWYQQVLGQGPQFIFQYYEKEERGRGNFPDRFSARQFPNYSSELNVNALLLGDSALYLCASSPPEGNRDTGELFFGEGSRLTVL.

The genes are TRBV9 and TRBJ1-3, with D maybe TRBD1 (5 bases). The CDR3 covers 15 residues. Germline values: CDR1 SGDLS, CDR2 YYNGEE. The V and J ends lost 0 bases and 8 bases respectively, with 15 bases between them. The CDR3 loop reads CASSVEEGQGYTIYF. In DNA form, the CDR3 reads TGTGCCAGCAGCGTAGAGGAGGGGCAGGGATACACCATATATTTT. The full variable domain, rest sourced from reference TRBV9 and TRBJ1-3, is DSGVTQTPKHLITATGQRVTLRCSPRSGDLSVYWYQQSLDQGLQFLIQYYNGEERAKGNILERFSAQQFPDLHSELNLSSLELGDSALYFCASSVEEGQGYTIYFGEGSWLTVV.

The rearrangement links TRBV3-1 (or the pseudogene TRBV3-2) to TRBJ1-4; 7 positions agree with TRBD1. Per the germline V gene, CDR1 is LGHDT and CDR2 is YNNKEL (reference sequence). The V and J ends lost 4 bases and 2 bases, in that order; junction bases with no gene match: 4. CDR3 length: 15 amino acids. In nucleotides, the CDR3 is TGTGCCAGCAGCCTCAGAGGGGGCACTAATGAAAAACTGTTTTTT. Its translation is CASSLRGGTNEKLFF.

This clone was seen just once. The chain carries TRBV5-4 and TRBJ1-1; no firm D call. The CDR3 is made up of 11 amino acids. Trimming removed 3 bases at V and 3 bases at J, with 3 bases between. Germline CDR1 SGHNT, CDR2 YYREEE (reference sequence). The CDR3 DNA is TGTGCCAGCAGCTCCGACACTGAAGCTTTCTTT. It encodes CASSSDTEAFF. Combining the CDR3 with reference TRBV5-4 and TRBJ1-1 gives the whole variable domain ETGVTQSPTHLIKTRGQQVTLRCSSQSGHNTVSWYQQALGQGPQFIFQYYREEENGRGNFPPRFSGLQFPNYSSELNVNALELDDSALYLCASSSDTEAFFGQGTRLTVV.

This clone was detected a few times. The V gene is TRBV2, the J gene TRBJ1-2; D gene unclear. Germline lookup yields CDR1 SNHLY and CDR2 FYNNEI. The CDR3 spans 11 residues. V was cut by 4 bases and J by 4 bases, with 4 bases left in between. This CDR3 reads CASSGSYGYTF. In DNA, the CDR3 is TGTGCCAGCAGTGGCAGCTATGGCTACACCTTC.

V usage is TRBV30 and J usage is TRBJ2-1, with a possible D match to TRBD2 (6 bases). This CDR3 is built from 15 residues. In germline, CDR1 is GTSNPN, CDR2 SVGIG (reference sequence). V lost 0 bases and J lost 0, with 9 bases in between. Here the CDR3 reads CAWSVPGSSYNEQFF. The CDR3 DNA is TGTGCCTGGAGTGTCCCCGGGAGCTCCTACAATGAGCAGTTCTTC.

The rearrangement joins TRBV10-3 to TRBJ2-5; 10 positions agree with TRBD2. Germline-derived CDR1 and CDR2 are ENHRY and SYGVKD. With V trimmed by 9 bases and J by 3 bases, 4 bases remained unmatched. The CDR3 has 13 amino acids. The CDR3 reads CAIGTSAEETQYF. The DNA for the CDR3 is TGTGCCATAGGGACTAGCGCAGAAGAGACCCAGTACTTC.

The V gene is TRBV14, the J gene TRBJ1-5; 7 bases are shared with TRBD1. The V gene's germline CDR1 is SGHDN and CDR2 FVKESK. V shed 5 bases, J shed 3 bases, and the junction held 10 bases outside the gene matches. CDR3 length: 16 residues. The CDR3 sequence: CASSGPATGYNQPQHF. CDR3 DNA: TGTGCCAGCAGCGGACCCGCGACAGGGTACAATCAGCCCCAGCATTTT.